This T cell receptor (beta chain) came from a study of blood T cells in healthy people across ages (dated by TCRdb to the mid-2010s). General notes on the study: In model experiments, template switching captured roughly one uniquely barcoded TCR beta cDNA molecule for every two T cells. Using the same blood draw, the study looked at two additional independent replicas of 1 million unique cDNA reads for two donors, one aged 18 to 29 and the other aged 80 or older. The donors were split into four age groups: young (average 16 years), middle-aged (about 40), aged (over 55) and long-lived (approximately 80). Using deep sequencing normalized with unique cDNA molecular identifiers, the study measured how TCR beta repertoire diversity changes with age. To avoid experimental bias, donors of different ages were randomly spread across the sequencing lanes.

The library was built by means of 5' RACE. This sample was sequenced with an Illumina HiSeq 2500. The second PCR ran for roughly 7 to 12 cycles and used a J-beta primer mix along with a sample-barcoded 5' primer. Each TCR beta cDNA molecule received a unique molecular identifier from a template-switch 5' adaptor carrying 12 random nucleotides. Each sample yielded at least 2.5 million CDR3-containing paired-end reads. All of the RNA was converted into first-strand cDNA using the Mint cDNA synthesis kit, with a TRBC-specific oligonucleotide serving as the primer. All cDNA was treated with uracil-DNA glycosylase and then went through a first 18-cycle PCR with the universal primers M1SS and BC2_uni_R. In the paper's pipeline: For normalization, 1 million high-quality reads, each with a distinct molecular identifier, were randomly selected from each sample. Instead of being binned into consensus sequences, reads that shared molecular identifiers were thrown out. CDR3 identification, clonotype clustering and error correction used MiTCR with a Q25 quality threshold and the strictest error-elimination algorithm. A nonparametric unseen species model using Euler transformation provided a lower-bound estimate of total TCR beta diversity. TCRdb itself trimmed the public reads at Q25 with fastp, ran MiXCR and retained productive beta chains. Identical CDR3 proteins give one entry, which carries the most common genes and DNA. TCRdb, not the original authors, processed these V and J calls. Recorded for this sample are fewer than 2,000,000 distinct CDR3 sequences; roughly 32% of them occurred a single time. The biggest ten clones account for 11% of the sample.

V ends up 5 bases short and J 2 bases short, with an unmatched junction base count of 5. The CDR3, cysteine through phenylalanine, is 15 amino acids long. Only the CDR3 DNA is retained, 45 bases long and in frame from the first base. CDR1 and CDR2 (SEHNR, FQNEAQ) derive from the germline V gene (reference sequence). Systemically healthy Caucasian individuals from Russia, some 36 in total and aged about 6 to 90 years, were included as donors. Around 10 milliliters of peripheral blood were drawn from each donor into EDTA-treated Vacutainer tubes. Ficoll-Paque density-gradient centrifugation was used to isolate PBMCs, with at least 6.5 million per sample. Total RNA, at least 6 micrograms per sample, was extracted from PBMCs with Trizol reagent. The percentages of naive CD45RAhigh/CD27high T cells were determined by flow cytometry on a PBMC aliquot from every donor. This clonotype has only a few counts. Its cognate antigen has yet to be identified. No base-level quality is on record; no much larger clone is a single base apart.

The investigation overall reported the following: Observed TCR beta diversity correlated strongly with the percentage of naive T cells measured by flow cytometry. Because profiling used bulk unsorted PBMCs, naive and antigen-experienced compartments could not be compared conclusively. Estimates of total diversity based on one million sequenced T cells were considered lower bounds and underestimates. The long-lived group showed more naive CD4+ T cells, fewer expanded clones and increased TCR diversity than the aged group, suggesting age selection. The CMV infection status of donors was not known, potentially confounding age-related changes in expanded clonotypes. As age increased, observed TCR beta diversity per million T cells dropped in a roughly linear way, and a significant reduction was already evident by age 40.

The V gene is TRBV7-9 and the J gene is TRBJ2-3; 9 of the junction bases match TRBD1. This clonotype was obtained from a woman under 40 in good health. What was sequenced was blood. The base sequence is TGTGCCAGCAGCCAGACAGGGGGTCCCACAGATACGCAGTATTTT. This translates into CASSQTGGPTDTQYF. Joined to the reference TRBV7-9 and TRBJ2-3 proteins, this CDR3 gives the full variable domain: DTGVSQNPRHKITKRGQNVTFRCDPISEHNRLYWYRQTLGQGPEFLTYFQNEAQLEKSRLLSDRFSAERPKGSFSTLEIQRTEQGDSAMYLCASSQTGGPTDTQYFGPGTRLTVL.